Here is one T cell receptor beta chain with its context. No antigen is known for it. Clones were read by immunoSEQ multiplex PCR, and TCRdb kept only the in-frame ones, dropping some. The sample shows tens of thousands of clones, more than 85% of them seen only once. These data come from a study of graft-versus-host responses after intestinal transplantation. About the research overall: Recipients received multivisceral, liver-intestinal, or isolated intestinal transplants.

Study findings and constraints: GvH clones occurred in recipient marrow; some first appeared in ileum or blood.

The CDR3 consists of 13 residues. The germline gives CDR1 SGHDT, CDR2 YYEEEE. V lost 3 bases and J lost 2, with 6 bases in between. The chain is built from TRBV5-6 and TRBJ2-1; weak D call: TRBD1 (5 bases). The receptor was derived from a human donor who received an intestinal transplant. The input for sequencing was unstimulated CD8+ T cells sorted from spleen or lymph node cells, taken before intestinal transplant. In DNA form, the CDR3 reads TGTGCCAGCAGCTCGGACACCTACAATGAGCAGTTCTTC. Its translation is CASSSDTYNEQFF.